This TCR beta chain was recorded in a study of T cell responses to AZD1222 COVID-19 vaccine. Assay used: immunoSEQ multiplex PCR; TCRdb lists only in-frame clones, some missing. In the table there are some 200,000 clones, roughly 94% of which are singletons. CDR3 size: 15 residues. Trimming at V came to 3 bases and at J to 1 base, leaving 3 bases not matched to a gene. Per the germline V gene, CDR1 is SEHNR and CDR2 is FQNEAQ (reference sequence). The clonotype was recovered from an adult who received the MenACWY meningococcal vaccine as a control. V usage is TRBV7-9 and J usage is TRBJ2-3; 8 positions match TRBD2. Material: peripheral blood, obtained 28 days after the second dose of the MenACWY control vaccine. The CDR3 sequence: CASSFREGGTDTQYF. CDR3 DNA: TGTGCCAGCAGCTTCCGGGAGGGCGGCACAGATACGCAGTATTTT.